Listed below are T cell receptor beta chains from one sample, sequenced in a study of tumor and adjacent non-tumor tissue in lung cancer. TCRdb called the multiplex PCR reads again in MiXCR, with one record for every CDR3 protein. Seen here are about 200,000 distinct CDR3 sequences, over 55% observed once, and the top ten hold less than 25%. The material sequenced was lung tumor tissue. These receptors all come from a man aged 60 to 69 with non-small cell lung cancer. The CDR3 runs from the conserved cysteine through the conserved F or W. The D gene is left open where the match is weak. Size tells how often a clone was seen (once, few, many) or the class of an expanded clone, and some rows leave it out.

clone_size	cdr3_length	v_call	j_call	d_call	cdr3_nt	cdr3_aa
NA	18	TRBV11-1	TRBJ2-2	TRBD2	TGTGCCAGCAGCTCGCGACTAGCGAGATTAGTGAACACCAGGGAGCTGTTTTTT	CASSSRLARLVNTRELFF
many	13	TRBV4-1	TRBJ1-2	TRBD1	TGCGCCAGCAGCTTCCGACAGGGGGAGGGCTACACCTTC	CASSFRQGEGYTF
NA	14	TRBV7-8	TRBJ1-2	NA	TGTGTCAGCAGCAAACGTGGCTCTAACTATGGCTACACCTTC	CVSSKRGSNYGYTF
NA	14	TRBV11-1	TRBJ2-1	NA	TGTGCCAGCGGCATTTACAGGACCGGGGGTGAGCAGTTCTTC	CASGIYRTGGEQFF
NA	13	TRBV5-1	TRBJ2-1	TRBD1	TGCGCCAGCAGCTGGGGACAGTACAATGAGCAGTTCTTC	CASSWGQYNEQFF
few	14	TRBV4-2	TRBJ2-7	TRBD2	TGTGCCAGCAGCCATCGGCGGGGGGACTACGAGCAGTACTTC	CASSHRRGDYEQYF
NA	18	TRBV4-1	TRBJ2-7	NA	TGCGCCAGCAGCCAAGAGGAAGTAACAGGGCTAGAGTCCTACGAGCAGTACTTC	CASSQEEVTGLESYEQYF
NA	15	TRBV7-2	TRBJ1-6	TRBD1	TGTGCCAGCAGCGAGCGACAGGGGGTAGGTTCACCCCTCCACTTT	CASSERQGVGSPLHF
few	14	TRBV20-1	TRBJ1-1	NA	TGCAGTGCTAGAGGGGGCCTTGCGAACACTGAAGTTTTCTTT	CSARGGLANTEVFF
NA	13	TRBV20-1	TRBJ2-3	NA	TGCAGTGCCTATAGCGGTAGCACAGATACGCGGTATTTT	CSAYSGSTDTRYF
NA	12	TRBV6-1	TRBJ2-1	NA	TGCGCCAGCAGGTTACAATTATGGGAGCAGTTCTTC	CASRLQLWEQFF
NA	13	TRBV10-1	TRBJ1-5	NA	TGCGCCAGCAGTGACGAATTCAATCAGCCCCAGCATTTT	CASSDEFNQPQHF
NA	15	TRBV6-1	TRBJ1-5	NA	TGTCCCAGGAGTGCTGAGGACAGATACAATCAGCCCCAGCATTTT	CPRSAEDRYNQPQHF
NA	13	TRBV29-1	TRBJ1-5	NA	TGTAGCGTGGGCGGGGGGTCCGTGCAGCCCCAGCATTTT	CSVGGGSVQPQHF
NA	11	TRBV20-1	TRBJ2-7	NA	TGCAATGCTAGTGATCTGACTATCGAGTACTTC	CNASDLTIEYF
NA	14	TRBV20-1	TRBJ2-1	NA	TGCAGTGCTAGGGGAGGTAGCGGAGTGAATGAGCAGTTCTTC	CSARGGSGVNEQFF
once	17	TRBV11-2	TRBJ2-7	TRBD2	TGTGCCAGCTGCTTCGTGGGACTAGCGGGGTGGGGCTACGATCAGTACTTC	CASCFVGLAGWGYDQYF